These 32 T cell receptor beta chains share one sample of origin, sequenced in a study of blood T cell repertoires in COVID-19. Some clones are missing from TCRdb's copy, which holds only in-frame ones; the method was immunoSEQ multiplex PCR. Of approximately 230,000 clones in the sample, about 79% were seen once. Source material: peripheral blood. The receptors were sampled from a man aged 80 or over with acute or convalescent COVID-19.

The rearrangement uses TRBV5-5 and TRBJ1-4; TRBD1 matches at 9 bases. This CDR3 region has 15 residues. The V gene end was trimmed by 2 bases and the J gene end by 6 bases; junction bases not matched to a gene: 5. Germline V gives CDR1 SGHKS, CDR2 YYEKEE (reference sequence). The CDR3 nucleotides read TGTGCCAGCAGCTTTACCGGGACAGGGTATGAAAAACTGTTTTTT. Translation gives CASSFTGTGYEKLFF.

This chain uses TRBV5-1 with TRBJ1-5; D ambiguous. CDR1 is SGHRS and CDR2 is YFSETQ in the germline V gene. The CDR3 loop spans 13 amino acids. V was shortened by 0 bases and J by 6 bases, with 7 bases between the two germline ends. The CDR3 sequence: CASSLGVSQPQHF. The CDR3 bases are TGCGCCAGCAGCTTGGGAGTAAGTCAGCCCCAGCATTTT.

J is TRBJ2-7 and V is TRBV5-5, with TRBD1 matching 8 bases. Germline-derived CDR1 and CDR2 are SGHKS and YYEKEE (reference sequence). Unmatched junction bases numbered 4, after V lost 2 bases and J lost 6 bases. CDR3 size: 13 residues. The CDR3 DNA sequence: TGTGCCAGCAGCTTCAGGGGGCGCTCCGAGCAGTACTTC. It yields the protein CASSFRGRSEQYF.

The chain uses TRBV15 and TRBJ1-3; unclear D gene. V shed 0 bases and J shed 3 bases, with 3 bases lying between them. This CDR3 contains 13 residues. The germline V gene has CDR1 LNHNV and CDR2 YYDKDF (reference sequence). The CDR3 DNA reads TGTGCCACCAGCAGAGATCATGGAAACACCATATATTTT. This codes for CATSRDHGNTIYF. The whole variable domain, remainder taken from reference TRBV15 and TRBJ1-3, is DAMVIQNPRYQVTQFGKPVTLSCSQTLNHNVMYWYQQKSSQAPKLLFHYYDKDFNNEADTPDNFQSRRPNTSFCFLDIRSPGLGDTAMYLCATSRDHGNTIYFGEGSWLTVV.

The rearrangement uses TRBV2 and TRBJ1-5; possible D gene TRBD1, 5 bases. The CDR3 has 13 amino acids. V gave up 7 bases and J gave up 3 bases, with 10 bases separating them. The germline gives CDR1 SNHLY, CDR2 FYNNEI. The CDR3 DNA reads TGTGCCAGCAATCAGGGACTCAATCAGCCCCAGCATTTT. Translation: CASNQGLNQPQHF.

V is TRBV6-5 and J is TRBJ1-5, with D maybe TRBD1 (5 bases). The CDR3 covers 13 residues. V was trimmed by 7 bases and J by 7 bases, leaving 14 bases between them. Germline values: CDR1 MNHEY, CDR2 SVGAGI. The CDR3 loop reads CASTQGLWQPQHF. CDR3 nucleotides: TGTGCCAGCACTCAGGGATTGTGGCAGCCCCAGCATTTT.

The V call is TRBV15, the J call TRBJ1-4; no firm D call. CDR1 is LNHNV, CDR2 YYDKDF, per germline (reference sequence). The CDR3 contains 18 residues. Trimming removed 0 bases from V and 0 bases from J, with 14 bases in between. CDR3 region: CATSREAWRVATNEKLFF. The CDR3 DNA reads as TGTGCCACCAGCAGAGAAGCGTGGCGAGTAGCAACTAATGAAAAACTGTTTTTT.

CDR3 in DNA: TGTGCCAGTAGTCCTTGGGGACACCGTAACACTGAAGCTTTCTTT. It is translated as CASSPWGHRNTEAFF. The chain carries TRBV19 and TRBJ1-1; maybe TRBD1 (6 bases). The CDR3 contains 15 residues. Looked up from germline, CDR1 is LNHDA and CDR2 is SQIVND (reference sequence). The V gene lost 5 bases and the J gene lost 2 bases, with 15 bases spanning the gap.

This clone came up once. The gene calls are TRBV4-1 and TRBJ1-6; D gene ambiguous. The CDR3 length is 16 residues. Germline V gene sequence: CDR1 MGHRA, CDR2 YSYEKL. The ends were cut back, 0 bases at V and 9 bases at J, with 15 bases in the middle. The CDR3 coding sequence is TGCGCCAGCAGCCAAGACAGGCTGGGTTCAGTTTCACCCCTCCACTTT. This gives the protein CASSQDRLGSVSPLHF.

The V gene is TRBV27, the J gene TRBJ2-1; the D is unclear. The CDR3 has 15 residues. Germline CDR1 reads MNHEY; CDR2 reads SMNVEV (reference sequence). V dropped 7 bases and J dropped 0 bases, with 13 bases sitting between them. DNA for the CDR3: TGTGCCAGCACCCATTACTCGGGCTCCTACAATGAGCAGTTCTTC. Its protein is CASTHYSGSYNEQFF.

V gene TRBV28 combines with J gene TRBJ1-2; 11 bases map to TRBD1. CDR3 length equals 14 residues. J gave up 4 bases and V 4 bases, and 2 bases lay outside the gene matches. Per the germline V gene, CDR1 is MDHEN and CDR2 is SYDVKM. The CDR3, as DNA: TGTGCCAGCAGTTCGGGACAGGGGGGCTATGGCTACACCTTC. It specifies CASSSGQGGYGYTF.

In this sample, this clone turned up a few times. The chain employs TRBV10-1 and TRBJ2-7; 7 bases align to TRBD1. V dropped 3 bases and J dropped 3; count of bases not matched to a gene: 11. CDR3 length: 16 amino acids. Germline lookup yields CDR1 WNHNN and CDR2 SYGVQD (reference sequence). CDR3 bases: TGCGCCAGCAGTGAATCCTCAGGGGGTTTTTTCTACGAGCAGTACTTC. This translates into CASSESSGGFFYEQYF.

There are a few counts of this clone. CDR3 in DNA: TGTGCCAGCAGCCTGCTTGGGGCAGCTGCGACCAATTCACCCCTCCACTTT. This encodes CASSLLGAAATNSPLHF. The V gene is TRBV5-5, the J gene TRBJ1-6, with D possibly matching TRBD1 (5 bases). Germline V lookup: CDR1 SGHKS, CDR2 YYEKEE (reference sequence). There are 17 residues in the CDR3. The ends were cut back, 4 bases at V and 7 bases at J, with 21 bases in the middle.

This CDR3 is CASRLQGGYGYTF. The DNA of the CDR3 is TGTGCCAGCAGATTACAGGGTGGCTATGGCTACACCTTC. The chain employs TRBV6-5 and TRBJ1-2, with D perhaps TRBD1 (6 bases). CDR1 and CDR2 from the germline V gene are MNHEY and SVGAGI. The V gene lost 6 bases and the J gene lost 4 bases, with 12 bases spanning the gap. The CDR3 runs to 13 residues.

This clone showed up just once. The chain recombines TRBV3-1 (or the pseudogene TRBV3-2) with TRBJ1-1, with D possibly TRBD1 on 6 matching bases. V was cut by 0 bases and J by 7 bases, with 9 bases left in between. The CDR3 loop spans 13 amino acids. Germline V CDR1 and CDR2: LGHDT, YNNKEL (reference sequence). CDR3 sequence reads: CASSQDRTVEAFF. CDR3 coding DNA: TGTGCCAGCAGCCAAGATAGGACAGTTGAAGCTTTCTTT.

This chain connects TRBV2 to TRBJ2-2, with D perhaps matching TRBD1 (5 bases). V lost 3 bases and J 3 bases, leaving 8 bases between the germline ends. The germline CDR1 and CDR2 sequences are SNHLY and FYNNEI. CDR3 length: 14 residues. CDR3 DNA: TGTGCCAGCAGTGATCAGGGCTACACCGGGGAGCTGTTTTTT. This sequence encodes CASSDQGYTGELFF.

The chain uses TRBV6-6 and TRBJ1-6, with TRBD1 as a possible D gene (6 bases). The CDR3 totals 15 residues. The germline CDR1 and CDR2 sequences are MNHNY and SVGAGI (reference sequence). Trimming left V 6 bases short and J 0 bases short, with 9 bases between. The CDR3 here is CASSDRSSYNSPLHF. In DNA form, the CDR3 reads TGTGCCAGCAGCGACAGGAGCTCCTATAATTCACCCCTCCACTTT.

As DNA, the CDR3 is TGTGCCAGCAGCTCTCGGTTGTCTGGGGCCAACGTCCTGACTTTC. Translation gives CASSSRLSGANVLTF. This chain connects TRBV9 to TRBJ2-6; no clear D. The germline gives CDR1 SGDLS, CDR2 YYNGEE. V was cut by 4 bases and J by 1 base, with 9 bases left in between. The CDR3 runs 15 residues.

The chain links TRBV7-9 to TRBJ2-5; 8 bases map to TRBD1. The CDR3 totals 16 residues. Trimming cost V 4 bases and J 1 base; bases outside gene matches: 8. CDR1 and CDR2 (germline): SEHNR, FQNEAQ (reference sequence). CDR3 DNA sequence: TGTGCCAGCAGCTCCGGGACAGGACGCCTCCAAGAGACCCAGTACTTC. It is translated as CASSSGTGRLQETQYF.

The rearrangement links TRBV6-1 to TRBJ1-5; D is ambiguous. Deletions cut 1 base from V and 3 bases from J, with 10 bases between. CDR3 size: 15 residues. CDR1 is MNHNS and CDR2 is SASEGT in the germline V gene. CDR3 loop: CASSEEPGYNQPQHF. The CDR3 nucleotides read TGTGCCAGCAGTGAAGAACCCGGGTACAATCAGCCCCAGCATTTT.

V usage is TRBV5-3 and J usage is TRBJ1-1; 9 bases agree with TRBD1. TRBV5-3 carries the ORF label, with uncertain function. V gave up 4 bases and J gave up 4 bases; unmatched junction bases: 17. The CDR3 spans 18 residues. This chain's CDR3 is CARSTRTGEEGSGTEAFF. For the CDR3, the DNA is TGTGCCAGAAGCACGCGGACAGGGGAGGAGGGATCGGGCACTGAAGCTTTCTTT.

V is TRBV5-1 and J is TRBJ2-5; 7 nucleotides align to TRBD2. The CDR3 sequence is 16 residues long. Germline trimming cut 0 bases from V and 0 bases from J; bases unmatched to any gene: 5. Germline V lookup: CDR1 SGHRS, CDR2 YFSETQ. CDR3 sequence: CASSLGGEGNQETQYF. In DNA, the CDR3 is TGCGCCAGCAGCTTGGGCGGGGAGGGGAACCAAGAGACCCAGTACTTC.

The chain joins TRBV18 to TRBJ1-2, with TRBD1 identical over 8 bases. Germline CDR1 reads KGHSH; CDR2 reads LQKENI. The V segment lost 6 bases and the J segment 8 bases; nucleotides outside the gene matches: 11. This CDR3 region has 14 residues. CDR3 nucleotides: TGTGCCAGCTCCCCTGGACAGGGTGTAGGAGGCTACACCTTC. It specifies CASSPGQGVGGYTF.

The rearrangement links TRBV7-2 to TRBJ1-5; 7 bases are a match to TRBD1. This CDR3 is built from 15 residues. V lost 3 bases, J lost 5 bases, and 7 bases stayed unmatched. CDR1 is SGHTA and CDR2 is FQGNSA in the germline V gene. CDR3 region: CASSLVTGADQPQHF. The CDR3 region has the DNA TGTGCCAGCAGCTTGGTTACAGGGGCGGATCAGCCCCAGCATTTT.

This chain uses TRBV10-1 with TRBJ1-6; D is unclear. CDR3 length: 13 residues. CDR1 and CDR2 from the germline V gene are WNHNN and SYGVQD (reference sequence). Trimming removed 7 bases at V and 10 bases at J, with 14 bases between. The CDR3 loop is CASTAERRSPLHF. CDR3 bases: TGCGCCAGCACGGCAGAAAGGAGGTCACCCCTCCACTTT.

In its sample, this clone was seen once. CDR3 region: CASTDGGFNYGYTF. The CDR3 region has the DNA TGCGCCAGCACCGACGGCGGTTTTAACTATGGCTACACCTTC. The chain employs TRBV5-1 and TRBJ1-2, with D unclear. Trimming stripped 6 bases from V and 1 base from J, with 13 bases between. The length of the CDR3 is 14 residues. Germline CDR1 SGHRS, CDR2 YFSETQ.

The chain links TRBV5-6 to TRBJ2-5; 8 nucleotides match TRBD2. Germline CDR1 SGHDT, CDR2 YYEEEE. CDR3 length: 14 residues. With V trimmed by 4 bases and J by 5 bases, 7 bases remained unmatched. This chain's CDR3 is CASSRAGEVETQYF. For the CDR3, the DNA is TGTGCCAGCAGCAGAGCGGGAGAGGTGGAGACCCAGTACTTC.

This clone was seen a single time. The genes are TRBV14 and TRBJ1-2, with a tentative D call TRBD1 (5 bases). The CDR3 is made up of 14 amino acids. The germline V and J ends were trimmed by 3 bases and 3 bases, with 11 bases remaining between them. Per the germline V gene, CDR1 is SGHDN and CDR2 is FVKESK. CDR3 amino acids: CASSHQQGYYGYTF. The CDR3, as DNA: TGTGCCAGCAGCCACCAGCAGGGATACTATGGCTACACCTTC.

The chain recombines TRBV7-2 with TRBJ1-2, with 7 bases identical to TRBD1. CDR1 SGHTA and CDR2 FQGNSA come from the germline V gene. The V segment lost 0 bases and the J segment 6 bases; nucleotides outside the gene matches: 4. The CDR3 is made up of 14 amino acids. The CDR3 DNA is TGTGCCAGCAGCTTAGCGAAGACAGGGAATGGCTACACCTTC. It encodes CASSLAKTGNGYTF.

The chain combines TRBV7-9 with TRBJ1-5; D gene ambiguous. Germline V CDR1 and CDR2: SEHNR, FQNEAQ (reference sequence). This CDR3 has 10 residues. Trimming stripped 5 bases from V and 9 bases from J, with 5 bases between. The CDR3 here is CASSPRPQHF. The CDR3 DNA is TGTGCCAGCAGCCCCAGGCCCCAGCATTTT.

The CDR3 DNA reads as TGTGCCAGCTCACCACCGGGACTAGCGGGAGTGGTAGATACGCAGTATTTT. Translated, it gives CASSPPGLAGVVDTQYF. This rearrangement joins TRBV18 to TRBJ2-3, with 14 bases matching TRBD2. Trimming at V came to 0 bases and at J to 5 bases, leaving 4 bases not matched to a gene. CDR3 size: 17 residues. Germline CDR1 is KGHSH and CDR2 is LQKENI.

V gene TRBV5-1 combines with J gene TRBJ2-2; D is unresolved. Germline CDR1 SGHRS, CDR2 YFSETQ. This CDR3 contains 15 residues. The ends were cut back, 5 bases at V and 0 bases at J, with 11 bases in the middle. CDR3 region: CASRVTAANTGELFF. The CDR3 coding sequence is TGCGCCAGCAGGGTCACAGCCGCGAACACCGGGGAGCTGTTTTTT. Filled out from reference TRBV5-1 and TRBJ2-2, the complete variable domain reads KAGVTQTPRYLIKTRGQQVTLSCSPISGHRSVSWYQQTPGQGLQFLFEYFSETQRNKGNFPGRFSGRQFSNSRSEMNVSTLELGDSALYLCASRVTAANTGELFFGEGSRLTVL.